This TCR beta chain was recorded in a study of blood T cell repertoires in COVID-19. As originally analysed: By means of reference gene primer amplification, nucleated cell counts were estimated. TCRdb's copy holds only in-frame clones and misses some; the assay was immunoSEQ multiplex PCR. Clonal size and the V and J genes are those of that table, whereas D and trimming came from the DNA. The sample has about 170,000 clones; less than 85% are singletons. CDR3 length: 13 residues. In assigning cohorts, the study relied on participant-reported clinical history. Two negative PCRs, clearance, or symptom resolution were required of recovered Cohort 3 donors.

The sample consisted of PBMCs or T cells enriched from blood (not recorded which). This rearrangement joins TRBV12-3 or TRBV12-4 to TRBJ2-3; 9 positions agree with TRBD2. The TCR was taken from a woman in her 50s who had recovered from COVID-19. CDR3 bases: TGTGCTTTAGCGGGGGAGAGCACAGATACGCAGTATTTT. Translating it yields CALAGESTDTQYF.